One sample yielded the 32 T cell receptor beta chains listed below, sequenced in a study of blood T cell repertoires in COVID-19 (dated by TCRdb to 2020 to 2021). Libraries were built with the immunoSEQ multiplex PCR assay. The immuneACCESS repertoire file appears here via TCRdb, limited to in-frame rearrangements. These files lack a portion of the clones; in checked studies, under half of the deficit traces to unresolved V genes, and the cause of the others is not known. The sample table lists around 480,000 clones, 70% to 90% of them with a count of one. The top ten clonotypes cover roughly 12% of the sample. Sequenced material: peripheral blood. The source is a woman aged 50 to 65 with COVID-19, enrolled during active disease.

The rearrangement uses TRBV6-1 and TRBJ1-5; D uncertain. The CDR3 is 14 amino acids. Trimming took 3 bases from V and 5 from J, leaving 11 bases between them. Germline CDR1 is MNHNS and CDR2 is SASEGT. The CDR3 DNA follows: TGTGCCAGCAGTGAGGTGAAAAGAGATCAGCCCCAGCATTTT. Translating gives CASSEVKRDQPQHF.

J is TRBJ2-3 and V is TRBV30; 8 bases fit TRBD2. With V trimmed by 3 bases and J by 6 bases, 11 bases remained unmatched. The CDR3 extends over 15 amino acids. Germline CDR1 reads GTSNPN; CDR2 reads SVGIG (reference sequence). The CDR3 DNA is TGTGCCTGGAGCCCCCGGGGGGGGGCCTCTGATACGCAGTATTTT. Translation: CAWSPRGGASDTQYF.

This chain joins TRBV30 and TRBJ1-6, with a weak D call TRBD1 (5 bases). Trimming stripped 5 bases from V and 0 bases from J, with 11 bases between. CDR1 GTSNPN and CDR2 SVGIG come from the germline V gene (reference sequence). CDR3 length: 15 residues. CDR3 residues: CAWHTGSSYNSPLHF. The CDR3 DNA is TGTGCCTGGCACACAGGAAGCTCCTATAATTCACCCCTCCACTTT.

V usage is TRBV5-8 and J usage is TRBJ2-7; 9 bases line up with TRBD1. Trimming cost V 4 bases and J 5 bases; bases outside gene matches: 16. The CDR3 contains 17 residues. Germline CDR1 and CDR2: SGHTS and YDEGEE. CDR3 amino acids: CASSARGHRGLKDEQYF. The CDR3 DNA is TGTGCCAGCAGCGCTCGCGGACACAGGGGGCTTAAGGACGAGCAGTACTTC.

The chain links TRBV6-5 to TRBJ1-2; D not resolved. Looked up from germline, CDR1 is MNHEY and CDR2 is SVGAGI. V lost 5 bases, J lost 6 bases, and 10 bases lay in between. CDR3 size: 12 residues. The CDR3 nucleotides read TGTGCCAGCAGTCAACCACCGGATGGCTACACCTTC. It codes for CASSQPPDGYTF.

The CDR3 reads CASSPHGQFTDTQYF. CDR3 in DNA: TGTGCCAGCAGCCCCCACGGACAGTTCACAGATACGCAGTATTTT. The rearrangement links TRBV7-8 to TRBJ2-3; maybe TRBD1 (6 bases). This CDR3 contains 15 residues. V was shortened by 5 bases and J by 2 bases, with 14 bases between the two germline ends. Per the germline V gene, CDR1 is SGHVS and CDR2 is FQNEAQ.

The rearrangement joins TRBV10-3 to TRBJ2-1; 7 positions agree with TRBD1. CDR1 and CDR2 (germline): ENHRY, SYGVKD. Trimming removed 7 bases from V and 5 bases from J; junction bases left unmatched: 2. This CDR3 is built from 12 residues. The CDR3 protein is CAITGTDNEQFF. The CDR3 bases are TGTGCCATCACGGGGACAGACAATGAGCAGTTCTTC.

The chain has TRBV24-1 and TRBJ2-3; maybe TRBD2 (5 bases). Germline V CDR1 and CDR2: KGHDR, SFDVKD. Trimming removed 5 bases from V and 1 base from J, with 9 bases in between. This CDR3 is 14 amino acids long. The CDR3 loop is CATSVRGGTDTQYF. The CDR3 DNA is TGTGCCACCAGTGTTCGGGGAGGCACAGATACGCAGTATTTT.

V usage is TRBV7-2 and J usage is TRBJ1-2; TRBD1 might be the D (5 bases). The V gene lost 3 bases and the J gene lost 4 bases, with 18 bases spanning the gap. The CDR3 sequence is 16 residues long. Germline V gene data show CDR1 as SGHTA and CDR2 as FQGNSA. DNA for the CDR3: TGTGCCAGCAGCTTCTCGACGCTGGGGGGAGGCTATGGCTACACCTTC. Translated: CASSFSTLGGGYGYTF.

The gene calls are TRBV3-1 (or the pseudogene TRBV3-2) and TRBJ2-3; 14 bases match TRBD2. Germline CDR1 reads LGHDT; CDR2 reads YNNKEL (reference sequence). V gave up 3 bases and J gave up 9 bases; unmatched junction bases: 5. This CDR3 is 15 amino acids long. CDR3 bases: TGTGCCAGCAGCCAGACTAGCGGGGGGGCGGGAACGCAGTATTTT. It specifies CASSQTSGGAGTQYF.

The gene calls are TRBV2 and TRBJ2-5; 9 bases match TRBD2. Per the germline V gene, CDR1 is SNHLY and CDR2 is FYNNEI. The CDR3 totals 14 residues. After removal of 2 bases from V and 4 bases from J, the junction contained 2 bases not matched to a gene. The CDR3 DNA follows: TGTGCCAGCAGTGAAATAGCGGGGGTAGAGACCCAGTACTTC. It translates to CASSEIAGVETQYF.

The gene calls are TRBV28 and TRBJ2-3; TRBD1 aligns across 8 bases. CDR1 is MDHEN and CDR2 is SYDVKM in the germline V gene. This CDR3 has 16 amino acids. Losses at the gene ends were 5 bases for V and 2 bases for J; bases not matched to a gene: 9. CDR3 sequence: CASSPLDRGHTDTQYF. The CDR3 DNA reads TGTGCCAGCAGTCCTTTAGACAGGGGACACACAGATACGCAGTATTTT.

The chain combines TRBV7-2 with TRBJ2-7; maybe TRBD2 (6 bases). The CDR3 contains 15 residues. V was shortened by 7 bases and J by 3 bases, with 19 bases between the two germline ends. Germline values: CDR1 SGHTA, CDR2 FQGNSA. This CDR3 reads CASIEAGTSYYEQYF. The CDR3 DNA reads TGTGCCAGCATCGAAGCCGGGACTTCCTACTACGAGCAGTACTTC.

This rearrangement joins TRBV7-9 to TRBJ2-3; 8 nucleotides agree with TRBD2. The V gene's germline CDR1 is SEHNR and CDR2 FQNEAQ (reference sequence). J gave up 4 bases and V 5 bases, and 8 bases lay outside the gene matches. The CDR3 sequence is 15 residues long. CDR3 region: CASSPYGGGADTQYF. The CDR3 bases are TGTGCCAGCAGCCCGTACGGGGGGGGAGCAGATACGCAGTATTTT. The variable domain in full, with the rest retrieved from reference TRBV7-9 and TRBJ2-3, is DTGVSQNPRHKITKRGQNVTFRCDPISEHNRLYWYRQTLGQGPEFLTYFQNEAQLEKSRLLSDRFSAERPKGSFSTLEIQRTEQGDSAMYLCASSPYGGGADTQYFGPGTRLTVL.

This rearrangement joins TRBV2 to TRBJ2-7, with 11 bases fitting TRBD2. The CDR3 extends over 18 amino acids. With V trimmed by 6 bases and J by 3 bases, 16 bases remained unmatched. Germline V lookup: CDR1 SNHLY, CDR2 FYNNEI. The CDR3: CASSGRPLAGGTDYEQYF. The CDR3 DNA reads TGTGCCAGCAGCGGGAGACCTCTAGCGGGGGGAACGGACTACGAGCAGTACTTC. Full variable domain (outside the CDR3, taken from reference TRBV2 and TRBJ2-7): EPEVTQTPSHQVTQMGQEVILRCVPISNHLYFYWYRQILGQKVEFLVSFYNNEISEKSEIFDDQFSVERPDGSNFTLKIRSTKLEDSAMYFCASSGRPLAGGTDYEQYFGPGTRLTVT.

V gene TRBV27 combines with J gene TRBJ2-7; D remains unclear. This CDR3 is built from 14 residues. Germline V gives CDR1 MNHEY, CDR2 SMNVEV (reference sequence). V lost 4 bases and J 0 bases, leaving 10 bases between the germline ends. The CDR3 is CASSSSELSYEQYF. The CDR3, as DNA: TGTGCCAGCAGTTCCTCTGAACTCTCCTACGAGCAGTACTTC.

The gene calls are TRBV6-5 and TRBJ2-2, with D possibly matching TRBD1 (6 bases). The germline gives CDR1 MNHEY, CDR2 SVGAGI. V was trimmed by 6 bases and J by 7 bases, leaving 15 bases between them. This CDR3 spans 14 amino acids. The CDR3, as DNA: TGTGCCAGCAGGGGCGTAAGGGGGATCGGGGAGCTGTTTTTT. Translating it yields CASRGVRGIGELFF.

V is TRBV7-9 and J is TRBJ2-7; 7 bases map to TRBD1. The V segment lost 0 bases and the J segment 6 bases; nucleotides outside the gene matches: 8. Germline V gives CDR1 SEHNR, CDR2 FQNEAQ (reference sequence). The CDR3 consists of 15 residues. The CDR3 spells CASSLAGGASSEQYF. The DNA of the CDR3 is TGTGCCAGCAGCTTAGCAGGGGGCGCATCATCCGAGCAGTACTTC. Based on the CDR3 plus reference TRBV7-9 and TRBJ2-7, the full variable domain is DTGVSQNPRHKITKRGQNVTFRCDPISEHNRLYWYRQTLGQGPEFLTYFQNEAQLEKSRLLSDRFSAERPKGSFSTLEIQRTEQGDSAMYLCASSLAGGASSEQYFGPGTRLTVT.

The rearrangement joins TRBV6-1 to TRBJ1-6; TRBD1 is a possible D gene (5 bases). The CDR3 contains 18 residues. Trimming removed 2 bases from V and 0 bases from J, with 14 bases in between. The V gene's germline CDR1 is MNHNS and CDR2 SASEGT. CDR3 sequence: CASSELVTESSYNSPLHF. CDR3 in DNA: TGTGCCAGCAGTGAATTAGTGACAGAGAGCTCCTATAATTCACCCCTCCACTTT.

The CDR3 loop is CASSPSGGARDTQYF. CDR3 sequence (DNA): TGTGCCAGCTCACCATCGGGGGGGGCCAGGGATACGCAGTATTTT. The chain employs TRBV18 and TRBJ2-3; 8 nucleotides agree with TRBD2. There are 15 residues in the CDR3. From germline, CDR1 is KGHSH and CDR2 LQKENI. V was clipped by 2 bases and J by 6 bases; unmatched bases: 7.

This chain connects TRBV14 to TRBJ2-7; tentatively, D is TRBD1 (6 bases). CDR3 size: 14 residues. Germline-derived CDR1 and CDR2 are SGHDN and FVKESK. V was trimmed by 1 base and J by 3 bases, leaving 10 bases between them. The CDR3 DNA sequence: TGTGCCAGCAGCCAAGGGGGACACAGCTACGAGCAGTACTTC. Protein: CASSQGGHSYEQYF.

This clone was seen a handful of times. The chain joins TRBV6-1 to TRBJ2-3, with 12 bases fitting TRBD2. Germline V CDR1 and CDR2: MNHNS, SASEGT. The ends lost 4 bases at V and 4 bases at J; junction bases unmatched: 6. The CDR3 spans 16 residues. In nucleotides, the CDR3 is TGTGCCAGCAGTGTCCGGACTAGCGGGGTGGCAGATACGCAGTATTTT. Encoded protein: CASSVRTSGVADTQYF.

The gene calls are TRBV18 and TRBJ2-7; no firm D call. CDR1 KGHSH and CDR2 LQKENI come from the germline V gene. CDR3 length equals 12 residues. The ends were cut back, 3 bases at V and 5 bases at J, with 8 bases in the middle. CDR3 loop: CASSPGKHEQYF. CDR3 nucleotide sequence: TGTGCCAGCTCACCCGGTAAGCACGAGCAGTACTTC.

This clone was counted many times. The chain recombines TRBV5-8 with TRBJ1-2; 9 bases are shared with TRBD1. Germline V lookup: CDR1 SGHTS, CDR2 YDEGEE. V gave up 4 bases and J gave up 7 bases; unmatched junction bases: 8. CDR3 length equals 14 residues. CDR3: CASSQSDRGGGYTF. CDR3 nucleotide sequence: TGTGCCAGCAGCCAGTCGGACAGGGGAGGTGGCTACACCTTC.

This chain uses TRBV10-3 with TRBJ1-4; 9 positions match TRBD1. Germline loops: CDR1 ENHRY, CDR2 SYGVKD. V gave up 0 bases and J gave up 6 bases; unmatched junction bases: 5. CDR3 length equals 16 residues. CDR3 sequence: CAISESSGQGYEKLFF. The CDR3, as DNA: TGTGCCATCAGTGAGTCAAGCGGACAGGGGTATGAAAAACTGTTTTTT.

For this clone: It is unclear where the CDR3 begins or ends on the DNA, so no DNA is shown, and the CDR3 is as TCRdb lists it. The J gene is TRBJ2-7, the V gene TRBV11-2; the D segment call TRBD1 is taken from the table without a DNA check. From germline, CDR1 is SGHAT and CDR2 FQNNGV. The CDR3 adds up to 15 amino acids, both ends counted. The CDR3 sequence is CASSFGPGAIYEQYF.

This clone has a single count. The J gene is TRBJ1-2, the V gene TRBV27; 11 bases agree with TRBD1. After removal of 6 bases from V and 5 bases from J, the junction contained 14 bases not matched to a gene. Germline V gene data show CDR1 as MNHEY and CDR2 as SMNVEV (reference sequence). The CDR3 spans 17 residues. DNA for the CDR3: TGTGCCAGCAGCCCGGGACAGGGGGGATGGATATGGTATGGCTACACCTTC. Amino acids: CASSPGQGGWIWYGYTF.

The CDR3 sequence: CATMPQGGVTGELFF. CDR3 nucleotide sequence: TGTGCCACCATGCCCCAGGGGGGAGTCACCGGGGAGCTGTTTTTT. This chain connects TRBV24-1 to TRBJ2-2; weak D call: TRBD1 (7 bases). In germline, CDR1 is KGHDR, CDR2 SFDVKD. V was cut by 8 bases and J by 4 bases, with 16 bases left in between. This CDR3 has 15 residues.

The chain is built from TRBV6-5 and TRBJ2-7; weak D call: TRBD2 (5 bases). The CDR3 extends over 11 amino acids. Trimming removed 7 bases at V and 2 bases at J, with 6 bases between. CDR1 and CDR2 (germline): MNHEY, SVGAGI. The DNA of the CDR3 is TGTGCCAGCACAGCGGCCTACGAGCAGTACTTC. Its protein product is CASTAAYEQYF.

The chain has TRBV5-4 and TRBJ1-6; D is possibly TRBD1 (5 bases). This CDR3 comprises 15 residues. The V gene's germline CDR1 is SGHNT and CDR2 YYREEE (reference sequence). The V gene lost 4 bases and the J gene lost 9 bases, with 17 bases spanning the gap. For the CDR3, the DNA is TGTGCCAGCAGCATGGAGTCGAGGAGGGGTTCACCCCTCCACTTT. Its protein product is CASSMESRRGSPLHF. Drawing the rest from reference TRBV5-4 and TRBJ1-6, the complete variable domain is ETGVTQSPTHLIKTRGQQVTLRCSSQSGHNTVSWYQQALGQGPQFIFQYYREEENGRGNFPPRFSGLQFPNYSSELNVNALELDDSALYLCASSMESRRGSPLHFGNGTRLTVT.

The CDR3 nucleotides read TGTGCCAGCAGCCCCAGGCCGGATACGCAGTATTTT. Its protein product is CASSPRPDTQYF. This chain connects TRBV5-4 to TRBJ2-3; D is uncertain. V lost 4 bases, J lost 6 bases, and 9 bases lay in between. The CDR3 length is 12 residues. Germline V gene sequence: CDR1 SGHNT, CDR2 YYREEE (reference sequence).

The chain combines TRBV5-1 with TRBJ2-1, with a weak D call TRBD2 (6 bases). The CDR3 is 16 amino acids. The germline V gene has CDR1 SGHRS and CDR2 YFSETQ. Trimming pared 1 base from V and 6 bases from J, leaving 17 bases between. The CDR3 protein is CASSLYLGGETNEQFF. CDR3 nucleotides: TGCGCCAGCAGCTTGTATTTGGGAGGTGAGACCAATGAGCAGTTCTTC.